This T cell receptor beta chain was documented in a study of OX40 agonist ivuxolimab in advanced cancers. The wider study: Each patient was given ivuxolimab into a vein every 2 weeks, at 0.01 to 10 mg/kg.

Whole-study results and caveats: Low levels of normalized T-cell clonal expansion also appeared in some nonresponders.

Libraries were prepared by immunoSEQ multiplex PCR; TCRdb keeps only in-frame clonotypes and omits some of them. This sample has some 80,000 clones, with nearly 95% found just once. A word on this clone: Antigen: not known.

Germline V gene data show CDR1 as SGDLS and CDR2 as YYNGEE. CDR3 length: 14 amino acids. V was pared by 7 bases and J by 2 bases, with 13 bases between. Patients were ineligible given autoimmune disease history or systemic immunosuppression. Peripheral blood came from all dose cohorts at three timepoints. This TCR was sampled from an adult with an advanced solid tumor such as melanoma, head and neck, liver or kidney cancer. The sample was CD4+ or CD8+ T cells sorted from blood, taken in a trial of the OX40 agonist ivuxolimab. The chain combines TRBV9 with TRBJ2-1; D perhaps matches TRBD2 (5 bases). Written as DNA, the CDR3 is TGTGCCAGCTCTGAGGCGGGCGCCTACAATGAGCAGTTCTTC. Its protein product is CASSEAGAYNEQFF.